This TCR beta chain was recovered during a study of blood T cell repertoires in COVID-19. Profiled with immunoSEQ multiplex PCR; TCRdb holds only in-frame clones, not every one. The sample lists fewer than 500,000 clones, about nine tenths occurring once. This clone was counted between two and nine times. Participant-given clinical history determined each cohort assignment. The CDR3 has 15 amino acids. Trimming cost V 5 bases and J 1 base, with 14 bases left between them. Per germline, CDR1 LGHDT and CDR2 YNNKEL (reference sequence). This clonotype originated in a woman under 30 who had recovered from COVID-19. The material sequenced was PBMCs or T cells enriched from blood (not recorded which). The chain recombines TRBV3-1 (or the pseudogene TRBV3-2) with TRBJ1-1; perhaps TRBD1 as D (6 bases). CDR3 region: CASSSRTGWNTEAFF. CDR3 nucleotide sequence: TGTGCCAGCAGCTCACGAACAGGGTGGAACACTGAAGCTTTCTTT.